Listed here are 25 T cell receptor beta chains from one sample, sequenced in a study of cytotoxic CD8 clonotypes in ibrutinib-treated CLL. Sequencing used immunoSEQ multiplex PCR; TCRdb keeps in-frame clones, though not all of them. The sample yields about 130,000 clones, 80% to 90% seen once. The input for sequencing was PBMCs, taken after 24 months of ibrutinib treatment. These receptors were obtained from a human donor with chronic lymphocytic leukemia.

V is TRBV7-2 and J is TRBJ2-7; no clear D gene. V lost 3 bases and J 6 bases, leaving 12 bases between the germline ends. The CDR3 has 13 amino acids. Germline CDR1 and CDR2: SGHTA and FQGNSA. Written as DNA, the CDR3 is TGTGCCAGCAGCTTCCCCGAAAGACGCGAGCAGTACTTC. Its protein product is CASSFPERREQYF.

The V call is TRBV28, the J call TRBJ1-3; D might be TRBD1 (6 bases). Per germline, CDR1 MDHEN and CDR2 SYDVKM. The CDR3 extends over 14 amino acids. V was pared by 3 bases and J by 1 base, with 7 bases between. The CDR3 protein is CASSFRGSGNTIYF. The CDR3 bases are TGTGCCAGCAGTTTCAGGGGTTCTGGAAACACCATATATTTT.

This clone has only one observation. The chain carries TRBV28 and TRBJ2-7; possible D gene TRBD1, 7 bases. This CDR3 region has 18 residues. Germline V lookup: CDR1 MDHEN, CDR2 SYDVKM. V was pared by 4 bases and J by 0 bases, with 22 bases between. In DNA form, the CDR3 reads TGTGCCAGCAGTTCACAATCTAGGCGGGACAGCTTCTCCTACGAGCAGTACTTC. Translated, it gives CASSSQSRRDSFSYEQYF.

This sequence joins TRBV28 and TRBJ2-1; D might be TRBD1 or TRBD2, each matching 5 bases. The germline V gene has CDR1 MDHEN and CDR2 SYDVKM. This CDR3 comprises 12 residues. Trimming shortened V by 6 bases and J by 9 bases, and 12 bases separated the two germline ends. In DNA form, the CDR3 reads TGTGCCAGCAGGCGAGGGGCGGGTGAGCAGTTCTTC. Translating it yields CASRRGAGEQFF. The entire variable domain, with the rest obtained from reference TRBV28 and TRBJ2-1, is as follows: DVKVTQSSRYLVKRTGEKVFLECVQDMDHENMFWYRQDPGLGLRLIYFSYDVKMKEKGDIPEGYSVSREKKERFSLILESASTNQTSMYLCASRRGAGEQFFGPGTRLTVL.

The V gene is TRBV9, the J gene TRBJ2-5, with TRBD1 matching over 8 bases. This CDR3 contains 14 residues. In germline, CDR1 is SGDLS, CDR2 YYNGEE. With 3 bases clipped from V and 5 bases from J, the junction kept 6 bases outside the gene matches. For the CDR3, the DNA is TGTGCCAGCAGCGATACAGGGGGGCTGGAGACCCAGTACTTC. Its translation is CASSDTGGLETQYF.

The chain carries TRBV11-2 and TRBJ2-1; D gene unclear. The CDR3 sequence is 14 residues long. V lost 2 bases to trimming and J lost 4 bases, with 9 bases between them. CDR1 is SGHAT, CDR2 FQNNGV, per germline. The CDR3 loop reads CASSLRLQYNEQFF. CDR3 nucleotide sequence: TGTGCCAGCAGCTTAAGGCTACAATACAATGAGCAGTTCTTC.

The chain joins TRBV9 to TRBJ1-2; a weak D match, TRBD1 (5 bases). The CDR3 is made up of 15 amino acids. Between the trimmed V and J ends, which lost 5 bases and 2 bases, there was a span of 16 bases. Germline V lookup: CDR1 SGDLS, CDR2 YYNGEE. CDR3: CASRGDRDGNYGYTF. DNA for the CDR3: TGTGCCAGCAGGGGGGACCGGGACGGCAACTATGGCTACACCTTC. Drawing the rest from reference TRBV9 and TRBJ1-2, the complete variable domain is DSGVTQTPKHLITATGQRVTLRCSPRSGDLSVYWYQQSLDQGLQFLIQYYNGEERAKGNILERFSAQQFPDLHSELNLSSLELGDSALYFCASRGDRDGNYGYTFGSGTRLTVV.

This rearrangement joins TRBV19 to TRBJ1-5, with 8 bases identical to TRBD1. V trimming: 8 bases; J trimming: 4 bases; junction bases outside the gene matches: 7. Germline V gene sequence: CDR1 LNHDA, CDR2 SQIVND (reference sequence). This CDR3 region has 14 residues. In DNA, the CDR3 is TGTGCCAGTTGGACAGGGAGGGGGAATCAGCCCCAGCATTTT. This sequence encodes CASWTGRGNQPQHF.

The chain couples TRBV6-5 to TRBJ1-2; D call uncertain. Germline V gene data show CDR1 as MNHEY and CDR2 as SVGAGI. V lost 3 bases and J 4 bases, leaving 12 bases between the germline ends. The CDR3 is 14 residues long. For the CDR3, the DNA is TGTGCCAGCAGTTATTCCGGCATAGGCTATGGCTACACCTTC. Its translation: CASSYSGIGYGYTF.

Here the CDR3 reads CASSLGPGVYNEQFF. For the CDR3, the DNA is TGTGCCAGCAGCTTAGGGCCGGGAGTCTACAATGAGCAGTTCTTC. The chain couples TRBV7-2 to TRBJ2-1, with D tentatively TRBD2 (6 bases). There are 15 residues in the CDR3. The V and J ends lost 1 base and 3 bases respectively, with 10 bases between them. The germline CDR1 and CDR2 sequences are SGHTA and FQGNSA.

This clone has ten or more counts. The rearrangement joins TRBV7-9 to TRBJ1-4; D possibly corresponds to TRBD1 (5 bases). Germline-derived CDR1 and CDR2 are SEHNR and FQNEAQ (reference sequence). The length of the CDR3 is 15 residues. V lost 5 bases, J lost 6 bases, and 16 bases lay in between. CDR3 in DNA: TGTGCCAGCAGCCGTGGGGGATCCGGCGATGAAAAACTGTTTTTT. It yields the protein CASSRGGSGDEKLFF.

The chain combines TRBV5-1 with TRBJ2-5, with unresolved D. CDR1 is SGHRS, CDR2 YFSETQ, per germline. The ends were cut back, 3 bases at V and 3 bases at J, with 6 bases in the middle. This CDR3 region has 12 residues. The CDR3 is CASSWEEETQYF. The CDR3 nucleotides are TGCGCCAGCAGCTGGGAAGAAGAGACCCAGTACTTC.

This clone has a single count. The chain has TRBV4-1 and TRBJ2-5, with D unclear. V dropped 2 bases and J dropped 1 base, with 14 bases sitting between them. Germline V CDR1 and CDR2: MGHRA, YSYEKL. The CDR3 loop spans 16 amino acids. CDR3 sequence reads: CASSQKSPLSQETQYF. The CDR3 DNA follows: TGCGCCAGCAGCCAAAAGAGCCCGTTGAGCCAAGAGACCCAGTACTTC.

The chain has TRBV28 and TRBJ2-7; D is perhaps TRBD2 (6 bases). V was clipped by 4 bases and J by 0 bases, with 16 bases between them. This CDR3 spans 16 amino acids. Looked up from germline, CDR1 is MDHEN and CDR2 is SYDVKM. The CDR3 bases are TGTGCCAGCAGTTCAAATAGCGGCTATAGCTCCTACGAGCAGTACTTC. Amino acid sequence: CASSSNSGYSSYEQYF.

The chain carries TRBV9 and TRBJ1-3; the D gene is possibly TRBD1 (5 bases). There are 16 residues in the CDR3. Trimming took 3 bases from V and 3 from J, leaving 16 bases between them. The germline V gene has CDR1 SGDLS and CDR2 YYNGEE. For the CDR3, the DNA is TGTGCCAGCAGCGGAAAACAGGCGGGGATTGGAAACACCATATATTTT. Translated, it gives CASSGKQAGIGNTIYF.

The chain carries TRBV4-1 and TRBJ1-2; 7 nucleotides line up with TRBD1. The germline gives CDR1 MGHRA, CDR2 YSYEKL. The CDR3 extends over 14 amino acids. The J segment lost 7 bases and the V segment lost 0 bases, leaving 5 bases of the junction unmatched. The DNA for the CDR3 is TGCGCCAGCAGCCAAGATCCAACAGGGGCTGGCTACACCTTC. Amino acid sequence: CASSQDPTGAGYTF.

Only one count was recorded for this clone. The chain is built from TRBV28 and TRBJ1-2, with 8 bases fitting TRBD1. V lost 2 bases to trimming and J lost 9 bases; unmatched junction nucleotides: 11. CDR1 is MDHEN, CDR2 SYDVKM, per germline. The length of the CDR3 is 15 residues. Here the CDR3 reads CASSLRAGQVQRYTF. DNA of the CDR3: TGTGCCAGCAGTTTAAGAGCGGGACAGGTTCAGCGCTACACCTTC.

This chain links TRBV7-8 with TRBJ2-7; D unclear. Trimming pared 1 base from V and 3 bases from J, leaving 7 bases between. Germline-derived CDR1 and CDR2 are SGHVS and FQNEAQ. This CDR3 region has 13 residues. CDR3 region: CASSLGDLYEQYF. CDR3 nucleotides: TGTGCCAGCAGCTTAGGAGACCTCTACGAGCAGTACTTC.

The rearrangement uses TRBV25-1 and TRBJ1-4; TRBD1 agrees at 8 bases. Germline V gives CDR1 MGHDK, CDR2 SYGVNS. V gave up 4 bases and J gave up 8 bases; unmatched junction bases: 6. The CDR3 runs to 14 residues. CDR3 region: CASSVQGEGEKLFF. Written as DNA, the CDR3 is TGTGCCAGCAGTGTACAGGGGGAGGGGGAAAAACTGTTTTTT. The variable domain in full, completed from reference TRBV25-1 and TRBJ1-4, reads EADIYQTPRYLVIGTGKKITLECSQTMGHDKMYWYQQDPGMELHLIHYSYGVNSTEKGDLSSESTVSRIRTEHFPLTLESARPSHTSQYLCASSVQGEGEKLFFGSGTQLSVL.

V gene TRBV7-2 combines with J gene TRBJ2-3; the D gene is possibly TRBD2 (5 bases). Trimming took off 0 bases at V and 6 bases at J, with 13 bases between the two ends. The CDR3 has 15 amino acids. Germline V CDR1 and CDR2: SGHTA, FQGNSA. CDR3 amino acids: CASSLASGSWDTQYF. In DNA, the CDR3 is TGTGCCAGCAGCTTAGCTTCGGGGTCCTGGGATACGCAGTATTTT.

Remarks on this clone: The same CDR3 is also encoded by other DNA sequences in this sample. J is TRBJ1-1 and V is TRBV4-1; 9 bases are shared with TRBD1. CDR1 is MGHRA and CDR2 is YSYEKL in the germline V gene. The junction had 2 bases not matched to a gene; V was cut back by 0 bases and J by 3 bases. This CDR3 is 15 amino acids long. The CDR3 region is CASSQEGQGYTEAFF. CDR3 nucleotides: TGCGCCAGCAGCCAAGAGGGACAGGGCTACACTGAAGCTTTCTTT.

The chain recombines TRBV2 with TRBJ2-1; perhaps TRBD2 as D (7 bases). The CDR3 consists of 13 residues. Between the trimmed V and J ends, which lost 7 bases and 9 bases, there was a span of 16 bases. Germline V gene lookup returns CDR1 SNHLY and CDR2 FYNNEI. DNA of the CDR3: TGTGCCAGCAAAGGACAGCCGGGAGGTGAGCAGTTCTTC. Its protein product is CASKGQPGGEQFF. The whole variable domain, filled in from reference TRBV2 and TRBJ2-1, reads EPEVTQTPSHQVTQMGQEVILRCVPISNHLYFYWYRQILGQKVEFLVSFYNNEISEKSEIFDDQFSVERPDGSNFTLKIRSTKLEDSAMYFCASKGQPGGEQFFGPGTRLTVL.

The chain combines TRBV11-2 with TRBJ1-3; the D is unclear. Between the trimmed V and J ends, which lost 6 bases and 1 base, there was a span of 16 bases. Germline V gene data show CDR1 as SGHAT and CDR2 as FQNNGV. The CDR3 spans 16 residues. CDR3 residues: CASRRPFAVSGNTIYF. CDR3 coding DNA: TGTGCCAGCAGACGTCCCTTCGCGGTATCTGGAAACACCATATATTTT.

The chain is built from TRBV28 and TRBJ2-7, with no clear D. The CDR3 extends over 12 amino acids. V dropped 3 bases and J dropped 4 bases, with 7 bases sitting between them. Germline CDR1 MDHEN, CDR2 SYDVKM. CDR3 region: CASSLVGYEQYF. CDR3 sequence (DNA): TGTGCCAGCAGTTTGGTAGGGTACGAGCAGTACTTC.

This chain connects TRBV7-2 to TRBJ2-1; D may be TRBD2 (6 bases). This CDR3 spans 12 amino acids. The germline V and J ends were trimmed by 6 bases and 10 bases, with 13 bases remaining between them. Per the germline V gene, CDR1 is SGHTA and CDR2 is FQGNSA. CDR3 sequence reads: CASRKGGNEQFF. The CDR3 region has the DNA TGTGCCAGCAGAAAGGGCGGGAACGAGCAGTTCTTC.